This TCR beta chain was sequenced for a study of control samples from healthy donors and cancer patients. The CDR3 has 14 amino acids. Trimming pared 1 base from V and 2 bases from J, leaving 9 bases between. Looked up from germline, CDR1 is SGHRS and CDR2 is YFSETQ. Sequencing used immunoSEQ multiplex PCR; TCRdb keeps in-frame clones, though not all of them. In the table there are more than 10,000 clones, 90% to 95% of which are singletons. On this clone itself: This same CDR3 is encoded by further DNA sequences in the sample.

This receptor was obtained from an elderly man with lung cancer. Sequencing was done on a sample of PBMCs. V and J are TRBV5-1 and TRBJ1-2; unclear D gene. The CDR3 DNA reads as TGCGCCAGCAGCTTGCCGACGGTGAACTATGGCTACACCTTC. Translating gives CASSLPTVNYGYTF.